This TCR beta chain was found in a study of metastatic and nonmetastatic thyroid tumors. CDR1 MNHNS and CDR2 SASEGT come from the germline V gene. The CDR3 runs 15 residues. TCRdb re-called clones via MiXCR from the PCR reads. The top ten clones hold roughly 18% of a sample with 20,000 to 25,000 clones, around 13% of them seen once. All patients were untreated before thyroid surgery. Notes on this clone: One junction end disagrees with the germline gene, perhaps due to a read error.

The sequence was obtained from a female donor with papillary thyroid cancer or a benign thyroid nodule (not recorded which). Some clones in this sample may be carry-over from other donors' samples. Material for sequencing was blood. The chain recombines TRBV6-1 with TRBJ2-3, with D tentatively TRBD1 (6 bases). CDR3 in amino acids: CAGQDWGQRTDTQYF. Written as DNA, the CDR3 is TGCGCCGGACAAGATTGGGGACAACGCACAGATACGCAGTATTTT.